A single sample is the source of the 2 T cell receptor beta chains below, sequenced in a study of blood T cell repertoires in COVID-19. Assay used: immunoSEQ multiplex PCR; TCRdb lists only in-frame clones, some missing. In the table there are about 90,000 clones, about 78% of which are singletons. The sequencing sample was made of peripheral blood. These receptors were taken from an elderly woman with acute or convalescent COVID-19.

This chain joins TRBV5-5 and TRBJ1-2; no firm D call. Germline CDR1 reads SGHKS; CDR2 reads YYEKEE (reference sequence). V was pared by 4 bases and J by 4 bases, with 8 bases between. The CDR3 has 12 amino acids. DNA for the CDR3: TGTGCCAGCAGCCAAGACACCTATGGCTACACCTTC. Translated: CASSQDTYGYTF.

The chain recombines TRBV6-5 with TRBJ2-7; 7 positions agree with TRBD1. Losses at the gene ends were 6 bases for V and 3 bases for J; bases not matched to a gene: 5. The CDR3 sequence is 13 residues long. Germline CDR1 MNHEY, CDR2 SVGAGI. The CDR3 sequence: CASRVPGGYEQYF. For the CDR3, the DNA is TGTGCCAGCAGGGTACCAGGGGGCTACGAGCAGTACTTC.